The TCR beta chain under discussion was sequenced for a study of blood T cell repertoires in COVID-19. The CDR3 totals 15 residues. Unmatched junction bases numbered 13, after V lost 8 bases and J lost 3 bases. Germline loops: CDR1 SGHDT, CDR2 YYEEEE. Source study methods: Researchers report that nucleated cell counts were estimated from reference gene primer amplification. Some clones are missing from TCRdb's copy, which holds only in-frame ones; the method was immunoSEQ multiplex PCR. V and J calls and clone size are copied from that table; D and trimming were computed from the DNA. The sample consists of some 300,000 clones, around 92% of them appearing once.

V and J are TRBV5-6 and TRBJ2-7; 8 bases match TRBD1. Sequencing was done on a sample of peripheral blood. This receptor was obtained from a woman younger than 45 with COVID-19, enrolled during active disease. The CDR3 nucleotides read TGTGCCAGTCGCGTTTATGGACAGGGACGCTACGAGCAGTACGTC. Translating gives CASRVYGQGRYEQYV.